These 12 T cell receptor beta chains were all obtained from the same sample, sequenced in a study of T cell responses to AZD1222 COVID-19 vaccine. Measured with immunoSEQ multiplex PCR; TCRdb has only the in-frame clones, and not every one. The table records around 110,000 clones, roughly 87% of them present only once. The material sequenced was peripheral blood, taken on day 0 of AZD1222 vaccination. The receptor set was obtained from an adult in good health.

Comment on this clone: Other DNA sequences within the sample encode an identical CDR3. J is TRBJ2-2 and V is TRBV19, with D possibly matching TRBD1 (5 bases). This CDR3 is built from 16 residues. Trimming cost V 3 bases and J 4 bases, with 15 bases left between them. The germline V gene encodes CDR1 LNHDA and CDR2 SQIVND (reference sequence). This chain's CDR3 is CASSIGWSGSTGELFF. CDR3 bases: TGTGCCAGTAGTATCGGGTGGTCAGGGTCCACCGGGGAGCTGTTTTTT. The whole variable domain, filled in from reference TRBV19 and TRBJ2-2, reads DGGITQSPKYLFRKEGQNVTLSCEQNLNHDAMYWYRQDPGQGLRLIYYSQIVNDFQKGDIAEGYSVSREKKESFPLTVTSAQKNPTAFYLCASSIGWSGSTGELFFGEGSRLTVL.

The V call is TRBV27, the J call TRBJ2-4, with TRBD1 matching 8 bases. V trimming: 6 bases; J trimming: 0 bases; junction bases outside the gene matches: 7. The CDR3 is 16 residues long. The germline CDR1 and CDR2 sequences are MNHEY and SMNVEV (reference sequence). CDR3 region: CASSYGTGLAKNIQYF. CDR3 DNA sequence: TGTGCCAGCAGCTACGGGACAGGCCTAGCCAAAAACATTCAGTACTTC.

The V gene is TRBV10-3, the J gene TRBJ2-1; 8 nucleotides agree with TRBD2. Trimming at V came to 11 bases and at J to 5 bases, leaving 5 bases not matched to a gene. The CDR3 has 12 amino acids. Germline CDR1 reads ENHRY; CDR2 reads SYGVKD. Here the CDR3 reads CASGGRDNEQFF. The CDR3 DNA reads TGTGCCTCGGGGGGGCGAGACAATGAGCAGTTCTTC.

The chain employs TRBV6-5 and TRBJ2-7, with 12 nucleotides matching TRBD1. Germline loops: CDR1 MNHEY, CDR2 SVGAGI. The CDR3 runs 14 residues. The V gene end was trimmed by 6 bases and the J gene end by 5 bases; junction bases not matched to a gene: 5. CDR3: CASSLGTGGDEQYF. The CDR3 bases are TGTGCCAGCAGCCTTGGGACAGGGGGCGACGAGCAGTACTTC.

In DNA form, the CDR3 reads TGTGCCAGCAGCTGGATACAGGGTGGACAGGGGAGCAATCAGCCCCAGCATTTT. Translating it yields CASSWIQGGQGSNQPQHF. This sequence joins TRBV12-1 and TRBJ1-5; no check of the table's D call, TRBD1, against the DNA was made. TRBV12-1 constitutes a pseudogene. The CDR3 length is 18 residues.

The chain recombines TRBV30 with TRBJ1-2; 9 bases agree with TRBD1. CDR1 and CDR2 from the germline V gene are GTSNPN and SVGIG (reference sequence). The ends lost 3 bases at V and 4 bases at J; junction bases unmatched: 3. The CDR3 sequence is 13 residues long. CDR3 sequence (DNA): TGTGCCTGGAGGGGACAGGGAAGCTATGGCTACACCTTC. Translation: CAWRGQGSYGYTF.

The rearrangement links TRBV6-2 or TRBV6-3 to TRBJ2-1, with D hard to call. Germline CDR1 reads MNHEY; CDR2 reads SVGEGT. V was trimmed by 4 bases and J by 5 bases, leaving 15 bases between them. CDR3 length: 15 amino acids. CDR3: CASSFVVGFNNEQFF. The CDR3 nucleotides are TGTGCCAGCAGTTTTGTAGTGGGATTCAACAATGAGCAGTTCTTC.

The V call is TRBV18, the J call TRBJ2-7; D is perhaps TRBD1 or TRBD2 (6 bases each). The germline CDR1 and CDR2 sequences are KGHSH and LQKENI. The V and J ends lost 2 bases and 2 bases respectively, with 10 bases between them. There are 14 residues in the CDR3. The CDR3 nucleotides are TGTGCCAGCTCACCAGGGGGGCTAACCTACGAGCAGTACTTC. This codes for CASSPGGLTYEQYF.

J is TRBJ2-7 and V is TRBV6-5, with a possible D match to TRBD1 (6 bases). Germline CDR1 reads MNHEY; CDR2 reads SVGAGI. V lost 10 bases to trimming and J lost 4 bases, with 11 bases between them. CDR3 size: 11 residues. CDR3 DNA: TGTGCCACTACAGGGTCTTACGAGCAGTACTTC. Translated: CATTGSYEQYF.

This sequence joins TRBV3-1 (or the pseudogene TRBV3-2) and TRBJ2-2; TRBD2 matches at 7 bases. With 1 base clipped from V and 7 bases from J, the junction kept 0 bases outside the gene matches. From germline, CDR1 is LGHDT and CDR2 YNNKEL (reference sequence). This CDR3 comprises 13 residues. CDR3 bases: TGTGCCAGCAGCCAAGGGGGGGGCGGGGAGCTGTTTTTT. Amino acids: CASSQGGGGELFF.

The chain carries TRBV7-9 and TRBJ2-7; TRBD1 agrees at 10 bases. This CDR3 is built from 17 residues. In germline, CDR1 is SEHNR, CDR2 FQNEAQ (reference sequence). V lost 1 base and J lost 1; bases outside the gene matches: 7. CDR3 coding DNA: TGTGCCAGCAGCTTAGTGAGGCGGGGACAGGGGTCCTACGAGCAGTACTTC. It translates to CASSLVRRGQGSYEQYF.

The chain carries TRBV20-1 and TRBJ1-3, with D maybe TRBD1 (5 bases). Per germline, CDR1 DFQATT and CDR2 SNEGSKA (reference sequence). Trimming pared 3 bases from V and 0 bases from J, leaving 9 bases between. The CDR3 contains 14 residues. Here the CDR3 DNA reads TGCAGTGCTAGTCCCGGGGCCTCTGGAAACACCATATATTTT. Protein product: CSASPGASGNTIYF.